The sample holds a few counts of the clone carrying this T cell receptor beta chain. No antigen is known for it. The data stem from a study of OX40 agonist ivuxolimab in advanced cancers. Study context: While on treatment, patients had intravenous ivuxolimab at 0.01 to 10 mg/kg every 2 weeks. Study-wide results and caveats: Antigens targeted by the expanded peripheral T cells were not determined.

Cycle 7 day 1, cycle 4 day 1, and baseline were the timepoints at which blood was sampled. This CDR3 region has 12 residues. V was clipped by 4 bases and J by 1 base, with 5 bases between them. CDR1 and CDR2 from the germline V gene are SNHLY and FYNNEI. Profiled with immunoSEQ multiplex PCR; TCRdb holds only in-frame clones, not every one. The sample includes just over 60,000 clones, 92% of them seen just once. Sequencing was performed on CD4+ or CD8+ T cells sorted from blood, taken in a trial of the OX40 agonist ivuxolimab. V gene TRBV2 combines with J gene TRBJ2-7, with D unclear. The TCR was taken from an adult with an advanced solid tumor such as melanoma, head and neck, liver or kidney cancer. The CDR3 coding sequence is TGTGCCAGCAGTGTTGTGTCCTACGAGCAGTACTTC. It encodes CASSVVSYEQYF.